The T cell receptor (beta chain) described here comes from a study of T-cell memory formation after mild COVID-19. Study-wide context: Clusters of TCRs were largely donor specific.

This clonotype was seen a few times. Its matching antigen is unknown. Study results and limitations: CD8+ contracting clones occupied EMRA, while CD4+ ones occupied mainly CM and EM.

Trimming shortened V by 4 bases and J by 5 bases, and 15 bases separated the two germline ends. This CDR3 is built from 15 residues. Germline CDR1 and CDR2: LNHNV and YYDKDF (reference sequence). TCRdb re-called the 5' RACE reads with MiXCR, one entry per CDR3 protein. The table records fewer than 450,000 distinct CDR3 sequences, 20% to 25% of them present only once. The receptor was isolated from an adult woman who had mild COVID-19 (a few samples of this study predate the infection). Cell type and time point are not known. Sequencing was done on a sample of PBMCs or a T cell subset sorted from them (not recorded which). The V and J genes are TRBV15 and TRBJ2-1, with D perhaps TRBD2 (6 bases). CDR3 protein: CATSIPEAGHNEQFF. CDR3 DNA: TGTGCCACCAGCATCCCAGAGGCGGGGCACAATGAGCAGTTCTTC.